The 26 T cell receptor beta chains below all came from one sample that was sequenced in a study of blood T cell repertoires in COVID-19 (TCRdb year 2020). The library was made by the immunoSEQ multiplex PCR assay. As stored in TCRdb, this immuneACCESS dataset retains in-frame rearrangements with V and J assigned. A fraction of the clones does not appear; measured against another copy, unresolved V genes explain less than half of the discrepancy, and the remainder lacks a known reason. In this sample the table shows approximately 250,000 clones, around 93% of which occur a single time. Clones ranked in the top ten supply around 2.8% of the sample. The sequencing input was PBMCs or T cells enriched from blood (not recorded which). The source of these receptors is a man in his forties or fifties who had been exposed to COVID-19.

This chain uses TRBV4-2 with TRBJ2-2, with TRBD2 identical over 15 bases. The CDR3 covers 16 residues. Per the germline V gene, CDR1 is LGHNA and CDR2 is YNFKEQ. Trimming removed 6 bases from V and 6 bases from J; junction bases left unmatched: 5. The CDR3 loop reads CASRPGLAGGSGELFF. CDR3 sequence (DNA): TGTGCCAGCAGACCAGGACTAGCGGGAGGGTCCGGGGAGCTGTTTTTT.

The chain uses TRBV7-9 and TRBJ1-1, with no clear D. Germline V lookup: CDR1 SEHNR, CDR2 FQNEAQ (reference sequence). Trimming cost V 3 bases and J 6 bases, with 11 bases left between them. This CDR3 has 13 amino acids. CDR3 loop: CASSFPGAPEAFF. CDR3 coding DNA: TGTGCCAGCAGCTTTCCGGGAGCTCCTGAAGCTTTCTTT.

The chain links TRBV15 to TRBJ2-7; TRBD2 is a possible D gene (5 bases). The CDR3 length is 17 residues. Trimming took 0 bases from V and 0 from J, leaving 15 bases between them. Germline CDR1 is LNHNV and CDR2 is YYDKDF (reference sequence). CDR3 sequence reads: CATSRDRSGTFSYEQYF. Here the CDR3 DNA reads TGTGCCACCAGCAGAGATCGATCGGGAACCTTCTCCTACGAGCAGTACTTC.

J is TRBJ1-2 and V is TRBV27, with 8 bases that match TRBD1. Germline trimming cut 4 bases from V and 10 bases from J; bases unmatched to any gene: 5. CDR1 is MNHEY and CDR2 is SMNVEV in the germline V gene (reference sequence). The CDR3 is 12 amino acids. The CDR3: CASSSDRADYTF. Written as DNA, the CDR3 is TGTGCCAGCAGTTCGGACAGGGCGGACTACACCTTC.

The rearrangement uses TRBV7-3 and TRBJ2-5; TRBD2 matches 7 bases. V lost 6 bases, J lost 4 bases, and 2 bases stayed unmatched. Per the germline V gene, CDR1 is SGHTA and CDR2 is FQGTGA. The CDR3 contains 12 residues. The CDR3 DNA is TGTGCCAGCAGTTCGGGGGGAGAGACCCAGTACTTC. Translating gives CASSSGGETQYF.

The chain employs TRBV28 and TRBJ1-3; TRBD1 is a possible D gene (6 bases). The CDR3 covers 16 residues. Germline values: CDR1 MDHEN, CDR2 SYDVKM. Trimming removed 6 bases at V and 0 bases at J, with 15 bases between. The CDR3 sequence: CASRPGTRGSGNTIYF. In nucleotides, the CDR3 is TGTGCCAGCAGACCCGGGACCAGGGGCTCTGGAAACACCATATATTTT.

The chain employs TRBV18 and TRBJ1-2; D not resolved. The germline V gene has CDR1 KGHSH and CDR2 LQKENI. The V end lost 1 base, the J end lost 8 bases, and 17 bases lay between the germline ends. The CDR3 has 15 residues. This CDR3 reads CASSPRSQIASGYTF. The CDR3 DNA is TGTGCCAGCTCACCACGGTCTCAGATAGCTTCGGGCTACACCTTC. The whole variable domain, remainder taken from reference TRBV18 and TRBJ1-2, is NAGVMQNPRHLVRRRGQEARLRCSPMKGHSHVYWYRQLPEEGLKFMVYLQKENIIDESGMPKERFSAEFPKEGPSILRIQQVVRGDSAAYFCASSPRSQIASGYTFGSGTRLTVV.

The chain recombines TRBV18 with TRBJ2-3, with TRBD2 matching over 11 bases. After removal of 0 bases from V and 15 bases from J, the junction contained 14 bases not matched to a gene. The CDR3 covers 16 residues. Per germline, CDR1 KGHSH and CDR2 LQKENI. The CDR3, as DNA: TGTGCCAGCTCACCACCTTCCGGGACTAGCGGTCTCTCATGCTATTTT. This sequence encodes CASSPPSGTSGLSCYF.

This clone was detected once. The genes are TRBV5-1 and TRBJ2-7, with 11 bases lining up with TRBD2. The germline V gene has CDR1 SGHRS and CDR2 YFSETQ. Trimming took 4 bases from V and 4 from J; bases not matched to a gene: 7. The CDR3 extends over 15 amino acids. The CDR3 coding sequence is TGCGCCAGCAGCATAAGGACTAGCGGGTCTTACGAGCAGTACTTC. It translates to CASSIRTSGSYEQYF.

The chain has TRBV4-3 and TRBJ1-5, with D unresolved. From germline, CDR1 is LGHNA and CDR2 YSLEER. With 4 bases removed from V and 7 bases from J, the gap between germline ends came to 17 bases. The CDR3 sequence is 15 residues long. Written as DNA, the CDR3 is TGCGCCAGCAGCCGGAGGATGGAATCGGGACAGCCCCAGCATTTT. The encoded protein is CASSRRMESGQPQHF.

J is TRBJ1-2 and V is TRBV19, with D possibly being TRBD1 (6 bases). The CDR3 length is 15 residues. Per germline, CDR1 LNHDA and CDR2 SQIVND (reference sequence). Trimming took off 5 bases at V and 3 bases at J, with 16 bases between the two ends. The CDR3 DNA reads as TGTGCCAGTAGTCCTTCCGGGACAATTGACTATGGCTACACCTTC. Translation gives CASSPSGTIDYGYTF.

V usage is TRBV7-2 and J usage is TRBJ1-3; D is uncertain. Germline V gene lookup returns CDR1 SGHTA and CDR2 FQGNSA. This CDR3 is 15 amino acids long. Trimming took off 2 bases at V and 0 bases at J, with 8 bases between the two ends. CDR3 protein: CASSLTGSSGNTIYF. The CDR3 DNA reads TGTGCCAGCAGCTTAACGGGAAGCTCTGGAAACACCATATATTTT.

The chain uses TRBV27 and TRBJ1-2, with TRBD1 matching 7 bases. The J segment lost 1 base and the V segment lost 3 bases, leaving 8 bases of the junction unmatched. Germline V lookup: CDR1 MNHEY, CDR2 SMNVEV (reference sequence). This CDR3 is built from 16 residues. CDR3: CASSFIRAGGNYGYTF. Written as DNA, the CDR3 is TGTGCCAGCAGTTTTATCAGGGCAGGGGGTAACTATGGCTACACCTTC.

CDR3 DNA sequence: TGTGCCAGCAGGGGCTCCAATCAGCCCCAGCATTTT. It specifies CASRGSNQPQHF. The genes are TRBV2 and TRBJ1-5; no firm D call. V lost 6 bases to trimming and J lost 3 bases, with 6 bases between them. From germline, CDR1 is SNHLY and CDR2 FYNNEI. CDR3 length: 12 residues.

The chain uses TRBV5-4 and TRBJ2-2, with TRBD2 identical over 10 bases. CDR3 length: 15 amino acids. The ends lost 7 bases at V and 6 bases at J; junction bases unmatched: 9. Germline lookup yields CDR1 SGHNT and CDR2 YYREEE (reference sequence). The CDR3 loop is CASGQGTSDPGELFF. In DNA form, the CDR3 reads TGTGCCAGCGGCCAAGGGACTAGCGATCCCGGGGAGCTGTTTTTT.

The table lists this clone with a count of one. The chain combines TRBV7-9 with TRBJ2-7; 8 nucleotides match TRBD2. There are 14 residues in the CDR3. Trimming removed 6 bases from V and 6 bases from J; junction bases left unmatched: 10. Germline CDR1 and CDR2: SEHNR and FQNEAQ (reference sequence). Here the CDR3 DNA reads TGTGCCAGCAGGTTGAGTAGCGGGACTCGCGAGCAGTACTTC. As protein: CASRLSSGTREQYF. The whole variable domain, filled in from reference TRBV7-9 and TRBJ2-7, reads DTGVSQNPRHKITKRGQNVTFRCDPISEHNRLYWYRQTLGQGPEFLTYFQNEAQLEKSRLLSDRFSAERPKGSFSTLEIQRTEQGDSAMYLCASRLSSGTREQYFGPGTRLTVT.

This sequence joins TRBV3-1 (or the pseudogene TRBV3-2) and TRBJ1-2; the D gene is possibly TRBD1 (6 bases). Trimming shortened V by 8 bases and J by 4 bases, and 23 bases separated the two germline ends. The germline gives CDR1 LGHDT, CDR2 YNNKEL (reference sequence). CDR3 length: 16 residues. The CDR3 DNA reads as TGTGCCAGCTCTCTTTCGGGGACAAGACCTCTCTATGGCTACACCTTC. It yields the protein CASSLSGTRPLYGYTF.

The rearrangement joins TRBV24-1 to TRBJ2-2; D not certain. The CDR3 extends over 13 amino acids. CDR1 and CDR2 (germline): KGHDR, SFDVKD. Trimming left V 4 bases short and J 3 bases short, with 5 bases between. DNA for the CDR3: TGTGCCACCAGTGACCGGGACACCGGGGAGCTGTTTTTT. Protein product: CATSDRDTGELFF.

The V and J genes are TRBV9 and TRBJ2-3, with 7 bases fitting TRBD2. The germline V gene encodes CDR1 SGDLS and CDR2 YYNGEE. This CDR3 has 17 amino acids. Losses at the gene ends were 3 bases for V and 3 bases for J; bases not matched to a gene: 13. CDR3 residues: CASSAGGGGRGTDTQYF. CDR3 DNA: TGTGCCAGCAGCGCCGGGGGAGGCGGGAGAGGAACAGATACGCAGTATTTT. Based on the CDR3 plus reference TRBV9 and TRBJ2-3, the full variable domain is DSGVTQTPKHLITATGQRVTLRCSPRSGDLSVYWYQQSLDQGLQFLIQYYNGEERAKGNILERFSAQQFPDLHSELNLSSLELGDSALYFCASSAGGGGRGTDTQYFGPGTRLTVL.

V gene TRBV2 combines with J gene TRBJ2-5; the match to TRBD1 covers 9 bases. Germline values: CDR1 SNHLY, CDR2 FYNNEI. The CDR3 length is 14 residues. The J segment lost 2 bases and the V segment lost 8 bases, leaving 6 bases of the junction unmatched. As DNA, the CDR3 is TGTGCCAGCCCTCCGGGACAGGGACAAGAGACCCAGTACTTC. It yields the protein CASPPGQGQETQYF.

This chain joins TRBV4-1 and TRBJ2-7, with 9 bases fitting TRBD1. The CDR3 runs 12 residues. The germline CDR1 and CDR2 sequences are MGHRA and YSYEKL. The V segment lost 4 bases and the J segment 7 bases; nucleotides outside the gene matches: 2. CDR3 sequence (DNA): TGCGCCAGCAGCCCCGGGACAGGGGAGCAGTACTTC. The encoded protein is CASSPGTGEQYF.

The chain combines TRBV11-3 with TRBJ1-3; D gene unclear. Germline V gene sequence: CDR1 SGHNT, CDR2 YENEEA. This CDR3 is built from 13 residues. V gave up 5 bases and J gave up 1 base, with 6 bases separating them. The CDR3 DNA reads as TGTGCCAGCAGCGCGGCGTCTGGAAACACCATATATTTT. Amino acids: CASSAASGNTIYF.

The chain carries TRBV29-1 and TRBJ1-1; D unclear. In germline, CDR1 is SQVTM, CDR2 ANQGSEA. There are 13 residues in the CDR3. Trimming shortened V by 4 bases and J by 0 bases, and 9 bases separated the two germline ends. The chain's CDR3 is CSVARSMNTEAFF. In nucleotides, the CDR3 is TGCAGCGTTGCGAGGAGCATGAACACTGAAGCTTTCTTT.

As concerns this clone: Other DNA variants within this sample encode the same CDR3. The chain joins TRBV5-1 to TRBJ2-1; maybe TRBD1 (6 bases). Germline lookup yields CDR1 SGHRS and CDR2 YFSETQ. The length of the CDR3 is 16 residues. Trimming took off 4 bases at V and 0 bases at J, with 14 bases between the two ends. For the CDR3, the DNA is TGCGCCAGCAGCCTTTCCGGGACAAGCTCCTACAATGAGCAGTTCTTC. This codes for CASSLSGTSSYNEQFF.

V is TRBV11-2 and J is TRBJ2-5; 9 bases map to TRBD2. V dropped 5 bases and J dropped 5; count of bases not matched to a gene: 9. CDR1 and CDR2 (germline): SGHAT, FQNNGV. This CDR3 region has 15 residues. The CDR3 DNA reads as TGTGCCAGCAGCGTGGGGGGACTAGCCGGTGAGACCCAGTACTTC. Amino acid sequence: CASSVGGLAGETQYF.

The CDR3 sequence: CASSQSTEPSGNTIYF. The CDR3 region has the DNA TGTGCCAGCAGCCAATCGACTGAACCCTCTGGAAACACCATATATTTT. The chain employs TRBV16 and TRBJ1-3; unclear D gene. With 0 bases removed from V and 0 bases from J, the gap between germline ends came to 9 bases. Germline CDR1 is KGHSY and CDR2 is FQNENV. The CDR3 runs 16 residues.